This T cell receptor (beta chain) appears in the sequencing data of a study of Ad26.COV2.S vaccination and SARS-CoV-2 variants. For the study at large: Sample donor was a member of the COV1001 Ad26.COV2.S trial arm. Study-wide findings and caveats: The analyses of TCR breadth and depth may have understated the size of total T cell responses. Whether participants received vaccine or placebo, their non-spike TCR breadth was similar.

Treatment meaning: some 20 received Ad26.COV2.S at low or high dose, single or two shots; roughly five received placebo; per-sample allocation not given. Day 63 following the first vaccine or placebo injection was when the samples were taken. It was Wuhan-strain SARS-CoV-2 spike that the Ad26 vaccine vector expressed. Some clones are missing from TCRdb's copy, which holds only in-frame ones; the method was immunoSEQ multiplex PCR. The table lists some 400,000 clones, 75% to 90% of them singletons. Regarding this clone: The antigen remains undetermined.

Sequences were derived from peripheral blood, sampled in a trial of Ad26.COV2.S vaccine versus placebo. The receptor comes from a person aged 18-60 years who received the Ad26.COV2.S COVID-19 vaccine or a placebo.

As DNA, the CDR3 is TGTGCCAGCAGCTTGTACGGACAGGGGTCCGGGGAGCTGTTTTTT. Protein product: CASSLYGQGSGELFF. J is TRBJ2-2 and V is TRBV13, with 9 bases aligning to TRBD1. Germline V gives CDR1 PRHDT, CDR2 FYEKMQ (reference sequence). The CDR3 has 15 residues. Trimming at V came to 3 bases and at J to 6 bases, leaving 5 bases not matched to a gene.